These T cell receptor beta chains were read from a single sample in a study of cytomegalovirus exposure and HLA in healthy donors. Measured with immunoSEQ multiplex PCR; TCRdb has only the in-frame clones, and not every one. The sample yields under 130,000 clones, over 70% seen once. The source material was PBMCs. These receptors were taken from a man in his forties in good health and CMV-seronegative. CDR3s include the opening cysteine and the closing phenylalanine or tryptophan. A D gene is named only where the DNA matches it firmly.

TRBV7-9	TRBJ2-7	TRBD1	CASSKPGQGYHKDYEQYF
TRBV6-5	TRBJ2-7	TRBD2	CASSSPGTSGYEQYF
TRBV7-9	TRBJ1-4	-	CSSSPELGTTNEKLFF
TRBV5-1	TRBJ2-1	TRBD2	CASSLSVAGGYNEQFF
TRBV6-5	TRBJ2-1	-	CASSYSSRGYNEQFF
TRBV5-1	TRBJ1-1	TRBD1	CASSERQGANTEAFF
TRBV5-6	TRBJ2-3	TRBD2	CASTKTGTSLTTDTQYF
TRBV27	TRBJ2-2	-	CASTNTGELFF
TRBV7-9	TRBJ2-1	TRBD2	CASSFGLAVNEQFF
TRBV13	TRBJ2-4	-	CASTLGWLRKAKNIQYF
TRBV7-9	TRBJ2-7	-	CASTTGGSSYEQYF
TRBV2	TRBJ1-2	TRBD1	CASRTTGTYGYTF
TRBV6-4	TRBJ1-1	-	CASSDSERSEAFF
TRBV11-2	TRBJ2-2	-	CASSPWGRELFF
TRBV7-3	TRBJ2-7	-	CASSLLDGDVGEQYF
TRBV5-1	TRBJ1-6	-	CASSSETGYNSPLHF
TRBV29-1	TRBJ2-3	-	CSVDLDTQYF
TRBV27	TRBJ2-3	TRBD2	CASSFTSVITDTQYF
TRBV25-1	TRBJ2-6	-	CASGGAIGTGANVLTF
TRBV12-5	TRBJ2-7	TRBD1	CASGYSTGFGEQYF
TRBV11-3	TRBJ1-1	-	CASSFRNTEAFF
TRBV7-8	TRBJ2-1	TRBD1	CASSSGTGAGEQFF
TRBV5-1	TRBJ2-1	TRBD2	CASSSGLAGAKYNEQFF
TRBV25-1	TRBJ1-4	TRBD1	CASSEATDRVFEKLFF
TRBV6-6	TRBJ1-4	-	CASSYFGGAEKLFF
TRBV11-2	TRBJ2-7	TRBD1	CASSFGQGSYEQYF
TRBV6-5	TRBJ1-1	-	CASRGPTEAFF
TRBV2	TRBJ1-1	TRBD1	CASRVQGATEAFF